This T cell receptor (beta chain) came from a study of T cell changes during pregnancy in multiple sclerosis. V was cut by 3 bases and J by 4 bases, with 12 bases left in between. Germline CDR1 and CDR2: LNHDA and SQIVND (reference sequence). The CDR3 sequence is 14 residues long. TCRdb's copy holds only in-frame clones and misses some; the assay was immunoSEQ multiplex PCR. The table includes approximately 50,000 clones, 90% to 95% detected once. This TCR was sampled from a female donor with multiple sclerosis, enrolled in a pregnancy study. This specimen consisted of CD4+ T cells from peripheral blood mononuclear cells, obtained after pregnancy. The genes are TRBV19 and TRBJ1-2; no clear D. CDR3 sequence reads: CASSIPPPGYGYTF. The CDR3 coding sequence is TGTGCCAGTAGTATCCCCCCGCCAGGCTATGGCTACACCTTC.